This T cell receptor beta chain appears in the sequencing data of a study of STAT5B mutations in CD4+ large granular lymphocyte leukemia. Here immunoSEQ multiplex PCR was the method, and the copy in TCRdb shows in-frame clones only, minus some. The table has tens of thousands of clones, about 85% seen once. Findings and caveats of the study: Top patient clones used TRBV06 genes more often: 8/27 versus 2/35 in controls. Without HLA matching, higher CD4+ than CD8+ T-LGLL clonality could reflect small sample size.

The CDR3 runs to 14 residues. Germline V lookup: CDR1 SEHNR, CDR2 FQNEAQ (reference sequence). The V end was cut by 3 bases, the J end by 0 bases, with 6 bases between. Comments on this clone: No antigen is known for it.

V usage is TRBV7-9 and J usage is TRBJ1-3; D perhaps matches TRBD1 (6 bases). This receptor was taken from a human donor in good health. Material: CD4+ T cells from blood buffy coats. The CDR3 DNA is TGTGCCAGCAGCTTGGGACACTCTGGAAACACCATATATTTT. Its translation is CASSLGHSGNTIYF. Combining the CDR3 with reference TRBV7-9 and TRBJ1-3 gives the whole variable domain DTGVSQNPRHKITKRGQNVTFRCDPISEHNRLYWYRQTLGQGPEFLTYFQNEAQLEKSRLLSDRFSAERPKGSFSTLEIQRTEQGDSAMYLCASSLGHSGNTIYFGEGSWLTVV.